This entry lists 7 T cell receptor beta chains sequenced from one sample in a study of diagnostic markers for celiac disease. Using the reads, TCRdb records one entry per CDR3 protein without DNA. The sample spans about 4,000 distinct CDR3 sequences; the ten largest clones claim roughly a tenth. What was sequenced was either unsorted cells or a sorted T cell fraction (not recorded which). These receptors were taken from a human donor. This table probably holds off-target reads from a library built for another chain.

The chain has TRBV25-1 and TRBJ1-2. The CDR3 extends over 11 amino acids. From germline, CDR1 is MGHDK and CDR2 SYGVNS. CDR3 amino acids: CASRNSGGYTF.

The gene calls are TRBV5-6 and TRBJ2-3; TCRdb calls TRBD1, which cannot be checked without DNA. This CDR3 is built from 14 residues. CDR1 is SGHDT, CDR2 YYEEEE, per germline. The CDR3 here is CASSPAGAEDTQYF.

CDR3 in amino acids: CASSQDPGGIPFPTDTQYF. The chain uses TRBV4-3 and TRBJ2-3; TCRdb's D call, TRBD1, is unchecked because there is no DNA. The length of the CDR3 is 19 residues. The germline V gene encodes CDR1 LGHNA and CDR2 YSLEER.

The CDR3 sequence is CASSLGAGRTYEQYF. V is TRBV27 and J is TRBJ2-7; the D gene TCRdb calls, TRBD1, cannot be checked with no DNA. The CDR3 contains 15 residues. Germline V gene lookup returns CDR1 MNHEY and CDR2 SMNVEV (reference sequence).

Frequency places this clonotype as medium-sized (0.01 to 0.1%). The CDR3 here is CASGTGAREKLFF. The chain employs TRBV7-2 and TRBJ1-4; TCRdb returns TRBD1, unconfirmable since there is no DNA. Germline CDR1 reads SGHTA; CDR2 reads FQGNSA. The CDR3 is 13 residues long.

By frequency, this clonotype is medium-sized (0.01 to 0.1%). This chain joins TRBV11-2 and TRBJ2-1; TCRdb picks TRBD1, but there is no DNA to check that call. CDR3 length: 14 residues. In germline, CDR1 is SGHAT, CDR2 FQNNGV. The CDR3 spells CASSLFRENNEQFF. The full variable domain, with the rest looked up from reference TRBV11-2 and TRBJ2-1, is EAGVAQSPRYKIIEKRQSVAFWCNPISGHATLYWYQQILGQGPKLLIQFQNNGVVDDSQLPKDRFSAERLKGVDSTLKIQPAKLEDSAVYLCASSLFRENNEQFFGPGTRLTVL.

The CDR3 loop reads CASSQDRREGREETQYF. The chain links TRBV4-2 to TRBJ2-5; the TCRdb call, TRBD2, lacks DNA for checking. CDR3 length: 17 residues. Germline-derived CDR1 and CDR2 are LGHNA and YNFKEQ.